Reported below is one T cell receptor beta chain. The CDR3 length is 13 residues. The V end was cut by 5 bases, the J end by 7 bases, with 13 bases between. Germline assignment: CDR1 SGHTA and CDR2 FQGTGA. These data are taken from a study of shared clonotypes between healthy human individuals. Generated by immunoSEQ multiplex PCR, the TCRdb table keeps only in-frame clones and is missing some. The data show about 450,000 clones, 79% seen once. The gene calls are TRBV7-3 and TRBJ2-3; TRBD1 is a possible D gene (5 bases). The sequenced sample consisted of PBMCs. The sequence came from a woman aged 40 to 50 in good health. Some clones in this sample may be carry-over from other donors' samples. The CDR3 DNA is TGTGCCAGCAGCCGTACACCAGGGAATACGCAGTATTTT. As protein: CASSRTPGNTQYF.